This T cell receptor beta chain was profiled in a study of a mutant IDH1 vaccine in newly diagnosed glioma. Specified time point: week 11, during vaccination. Each dose delivered 300 ug of mutant IDH1 20-mer peptide subcutaneously with imiquimod. This clone came up a few times. The antigen remains unidentified. Germline V CDR1 and CDR2: GTSNPN, SVGIG (reference sequence). V dropped 6 bases and J dropped 6; count of bases not matched to a gene: 7. CDR3 size: 12 residues. The protocol was immunoSEQ multiplex PCR, while the TCRdb copy is restricted to in-frame clones and leaves out a portion. The sample includes 110,000 or so clones, roughly 90% of them seen just once.

This clonotype originated in a woman between 50 and 59 years old with glioma. Here the sequenced sample was PBMCs, taken from a glioma patient whose treatment included an IDH1 peptide vaccine. The gene calls are TRBV30 and TRBJ1-1; 7 bases match TRBD1. This CDR3 reads CACTGDVAEAFF. The CDR3 coding sequence is TGTGCCTGTACAGGGGATGTCGCTGAAGCTTTCTTT. The variable domain in full, completed from reference TRBV30 and TRBJ1-1, reads SQTIHQWPATLVQPVGSPLSLECTVEGTSNPNLYWYRQAAGRGLQLLFYSVGIGQISSEVPQNLSASRPQDRQFILSSKKLLLSDSGFYLCACTGDVAEAFFGQGTRLTVV.